One and the same sample provided the 8 T cell receptor beta chains below, sequenced in a study of blood T cell repertoires in COVID-19. The data were produced by immunoSEQ multiplex PCR, yet TCRdb's version contains in-frame clones alone and is incomplete. The data contain roughly 92,000 clones, 86% of them singletons. The sequencing input was peripheral blood. The receptors come from a man in his fifties or sixties with acute or convalescent COVID-19.

The chain links TRBV18 to TRBJ2-1; D not resolved. Trimming removed 2 bases at V and 7 bases at J, with 9 bases between. CDR1 and CDR2 from the germline V gene are KGHSH and LQKENI. The CDR3 length is 13 residues. The CDR3 protein is CASSPTDGNEQFF. The CDR3 DNA follows: TGTGCCAGCTCACCAACAGATGGGAATGAGCAGTTCTTC.

A remark on this clone: At one of its ends the junction is not consistent with the germline gene, which may arise from a read error. The gene calls are TRBV7-7 and TRBJ2-7, with TRBD2 matching 7 bases. The CDR3 is 15 residues long. The germline V gene has CDR1 SSHAT and CDR2 FNYEAQ (reference sequence). CDR3 nucleotide sequence: TGTGCTAGCAGCTTAGGGCATAGCGGGCTTTCTGAGCAGTACTTC. Protein: CASSLGHSGLSEQYF. The whole variable domain, filled in from reference TRBV7-7 and TRBJ2-7, reads GAGVSQSPRYKVTKRGQDVTLRCDPISSHATLYWYQQALGQGPEFLTYFNYEAQPDKSGLPSDRFSAERPEGSISTLTIQRTEQRDSAMYRCASSLGHSGLSEQYFGPGTRLTVT.

In DNA, the CDR3 is TGTGCCACCGCAGGGGGCAGAGAGCAGTACTTC. Amino acid sequence: CATAGGREQYF. The V call is TRBV6-6, the J call TRBJ2-7; 8 bases fit TRBD1. The germline CDR1 and CDR2 sequences are MNHNY and SVGAGI (reference sequence). Trimming removed 10 bases from V and 7 bases from J; junction bases left unmatched: 6. The length of the CDR3 is 11 residues.

The chain combines TRBV9 with TRBJ1-1; 7 nucleotides align to TRBD1. The CDR3 extends over 14 amino acids. V shed 4 bases, J shed 1 base, and the junction held 4 bases outside the gene matches. The V gene's germline CDR1 is SGDLS and CDR2 YYNGEE. The CDR3, as DNA: TGTGCCAGCAGCTTCGGGACAGCGAACACTGAAGCTTTCTTT. Translating gives CASSFGTANTEAFF.

J is TRBJ2-1 and V is TRBV7-2, with D perhaps TRBD1 (6 bases). Per germline, CDR1 SGHTA and CDR2 FQGNSA. The CDR3 contains 14 residues. V was clipped by 0 bases and J by 5 bases, with 8 bases between them. DNA of the CDR3: TGTGCCAGCAGCTTAGCGGGGGCAGACAATGAGCAGTTCTTC. This codes for CASSLAGADNEQFF.

This clone was recorded once. The chain has TRBV6-4 and TRBJ1-1; no firm D call. This CDR3 comprises 14 residues. Trimming shortened V by 0 bases and J by 1 base, and 6 bases separated the two germline ends. Germline V gives CDR1 MRHNA, CDR2 SNTAGT. DNA of the CDR3: TGTGCCAGCAGTGACTCGGCTGGGAACACTGAAGCTTTCTTT. It encodes CASSDSAGNTEAFF.

J is TRBJ1-1 and V is TRBV7-2; 8 bases map to TRBD1. This CDR3 comprises 13 residues. Germline CDR1 SGHTA, CDR2 FQGNSA. The trim removed 6 bases at V and 4 bases at J, leaving 4 bases unmatched. CDR3 protein: CASSQGAFTEAFF. For the CDR3, the DNA is TGTGCCAGCAGTCAGGGGGCTTTCACTGAAGCTTTCTTT.

V is TRBV15 and J is TRBJ2-1; 9 nucleotides match TRBD2. CDR3 length equals 17 residues. V lost 2 bases and J lost 4; bases outside the gene matches: 9. Germline CDR1 and CDR2: LNHNV and YYDKDF (reference sequence). CDR3 bases: TGTGCCACCAGCAGATCTCTTAGCGGGAGAGATTACAATGAGCAGTTCTTC. Protein sequence: CATSRSLSGRDYNEQFF.